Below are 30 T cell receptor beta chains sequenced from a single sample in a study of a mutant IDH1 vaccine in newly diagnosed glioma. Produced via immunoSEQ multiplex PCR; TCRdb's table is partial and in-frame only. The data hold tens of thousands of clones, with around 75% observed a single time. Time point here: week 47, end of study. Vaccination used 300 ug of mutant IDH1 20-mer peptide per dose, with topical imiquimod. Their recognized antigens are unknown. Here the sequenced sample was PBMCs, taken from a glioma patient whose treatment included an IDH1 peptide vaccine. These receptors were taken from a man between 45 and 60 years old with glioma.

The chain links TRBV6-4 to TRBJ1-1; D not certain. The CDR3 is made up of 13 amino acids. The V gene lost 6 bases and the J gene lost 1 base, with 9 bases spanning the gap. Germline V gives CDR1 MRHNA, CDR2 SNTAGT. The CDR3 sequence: CASSYGQNTEAFF. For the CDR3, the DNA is TGTGCCAGCAGCTACGGGCAGAACACTGAAGCTTTCTTT.

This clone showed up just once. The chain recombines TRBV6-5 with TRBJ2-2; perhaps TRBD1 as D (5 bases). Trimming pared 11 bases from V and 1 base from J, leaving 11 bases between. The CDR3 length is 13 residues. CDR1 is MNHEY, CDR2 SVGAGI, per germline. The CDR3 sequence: CAGLDRNTGELFF. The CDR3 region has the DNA TGTGCCGGATTAGACAGGAACACCGGGGAGCTGTTTTTT.

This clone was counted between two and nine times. Here the CDR3 DNA reads TGTGCCAGCAGCGGGGGACAGAACACTGAAGCTTTCTTT. This translates into CASSGGQNTEAFF. V gene TRBV9 combines with J gene TRBJ1-1; tentative D call: TRBD1 (6 bases). The CDR3 has 13 amino acids. CDR1 is SGDLS and CDR2 is YYNGEE in the germline V gene. V lost 3 bases and J 1 base, leaving 7 bases between the germline ends.

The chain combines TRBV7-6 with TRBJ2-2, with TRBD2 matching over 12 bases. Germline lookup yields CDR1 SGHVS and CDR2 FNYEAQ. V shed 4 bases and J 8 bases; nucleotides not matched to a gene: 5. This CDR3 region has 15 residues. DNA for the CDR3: TGTGCCAGCAGCTCTAGCGGGGGGGTCCGAGGGGAGCTGTTTTTT. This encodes CASSSSGGVRGELFF. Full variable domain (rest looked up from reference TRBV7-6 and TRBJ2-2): GAGVSQSPRYKVTKRGQDVALRCDPISGHVSLYWYRQALGQGPEFLTYFNYEAQQDKSGLPNDRFSAERPEGSISTLTIQRTEQRDSAMYRCASSSSGGVRGELFFGEGSRLTVL.

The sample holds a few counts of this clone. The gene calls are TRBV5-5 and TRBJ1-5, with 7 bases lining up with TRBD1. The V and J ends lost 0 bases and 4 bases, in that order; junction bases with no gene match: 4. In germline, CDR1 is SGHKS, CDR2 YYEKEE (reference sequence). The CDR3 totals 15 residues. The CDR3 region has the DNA TGTGCCAGCAGCTTGGGACAGGGTCTGAATCAGCCCCAGCATTTT. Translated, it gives CASSLGQGLNQPQHF.

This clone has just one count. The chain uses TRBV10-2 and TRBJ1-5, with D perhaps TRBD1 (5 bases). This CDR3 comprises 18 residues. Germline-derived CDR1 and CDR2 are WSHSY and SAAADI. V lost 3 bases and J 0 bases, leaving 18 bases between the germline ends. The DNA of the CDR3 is TGCGCCAGCAGTGAACCCGGGGGATCTCGTTATAGCAATCAGCCCCAGCATTTT. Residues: CASSEPGGSRYSNQPQHF.

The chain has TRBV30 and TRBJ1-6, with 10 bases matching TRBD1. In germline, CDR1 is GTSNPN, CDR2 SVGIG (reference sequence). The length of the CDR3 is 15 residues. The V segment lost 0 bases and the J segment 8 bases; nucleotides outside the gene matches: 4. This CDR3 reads CAWSVGGTGDSPLHF. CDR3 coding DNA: TGTGCCTGGAGTGTAGGTGGGACAGGGGATTCACCCCTCCACTTT.

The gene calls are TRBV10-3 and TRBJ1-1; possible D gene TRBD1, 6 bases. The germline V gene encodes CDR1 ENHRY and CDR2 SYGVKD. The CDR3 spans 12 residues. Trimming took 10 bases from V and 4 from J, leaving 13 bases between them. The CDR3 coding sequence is TGTGCCACCAGACAGGAACCCACTGAAGCTTTCTTT. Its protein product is CATRQEPTEAFF.

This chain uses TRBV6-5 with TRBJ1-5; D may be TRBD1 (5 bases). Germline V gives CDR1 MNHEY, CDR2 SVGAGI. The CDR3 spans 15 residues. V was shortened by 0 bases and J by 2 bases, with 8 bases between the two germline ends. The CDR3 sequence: CASSYSSGGNQPQHF. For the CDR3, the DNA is TGTGCCAGCAGTTACTCGTCGGGGGGCAATCAGCCCCAGCATTTT.

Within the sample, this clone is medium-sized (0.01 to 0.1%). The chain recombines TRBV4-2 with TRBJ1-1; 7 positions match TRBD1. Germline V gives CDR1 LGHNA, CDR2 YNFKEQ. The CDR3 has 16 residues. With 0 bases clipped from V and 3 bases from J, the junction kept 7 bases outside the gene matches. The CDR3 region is CASSQDWRQGHTEAFF. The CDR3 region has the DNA TGTGCCAGCAGCCAAGATTGGCGACAGGGTCACACTGAAGCTTTCTTT.

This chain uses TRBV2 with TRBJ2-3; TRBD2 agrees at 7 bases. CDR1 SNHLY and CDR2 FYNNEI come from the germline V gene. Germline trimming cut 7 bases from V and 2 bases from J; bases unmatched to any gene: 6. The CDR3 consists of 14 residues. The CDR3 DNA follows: TGTGCCAGCACCGAGGGGACTATCACAGATACGCAGTATTTT. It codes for CASTEGTITDTQYF.

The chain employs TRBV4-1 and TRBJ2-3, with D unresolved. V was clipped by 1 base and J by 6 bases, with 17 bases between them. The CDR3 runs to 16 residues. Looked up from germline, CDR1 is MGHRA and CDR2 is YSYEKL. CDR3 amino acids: CASSQVGPSLRDTQYF. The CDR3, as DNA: TGCGCCAGCAGCCAAGTAGGCCCGTCACTTAGGGATACGCAGTATTTT.

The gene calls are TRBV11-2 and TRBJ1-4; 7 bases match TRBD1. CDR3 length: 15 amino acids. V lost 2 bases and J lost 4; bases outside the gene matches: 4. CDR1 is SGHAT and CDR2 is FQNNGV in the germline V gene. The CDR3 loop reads CASSLRQGGNEKLFF. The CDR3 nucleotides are TGTGCCAGCAGCTTAAGACAGGGAGGTAATGAAAAACTGTTTTTT.

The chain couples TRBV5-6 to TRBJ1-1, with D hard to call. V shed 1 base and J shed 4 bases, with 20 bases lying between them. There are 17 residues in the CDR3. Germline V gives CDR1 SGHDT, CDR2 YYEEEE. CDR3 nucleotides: TGTGCCAGCAGCTTGTCCCCGGGCATAGGGTCGGGCACTGAAGCTTTCTTT. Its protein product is CASSLSPGIGSGTEAFF.

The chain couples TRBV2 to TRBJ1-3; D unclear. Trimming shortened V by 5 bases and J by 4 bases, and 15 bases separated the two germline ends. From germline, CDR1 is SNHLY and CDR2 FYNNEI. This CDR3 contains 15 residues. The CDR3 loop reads CASSPGPLTGNTIYF. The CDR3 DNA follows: TGTGCCAGCAGTCCCGGGCCCCTAACGGGAAACACCATATATTTT.

As DNA, the CDR3 is TGTGCCAGTAGTATGAGTGGACAGGGGGCTTACGAGCAGTACTTC. Residues: CASSMSGQGAYEQYF. This chain uses TRBV19 with TRBJ2-7; 11 bases fit TRBD1. V lost 3 bases and J lost 4; bases outside the gene matches: 5. The CDR3 covers 15 residues. Germline V gene sequence: CDR1 LNHDA, CDR2 SQIVND (reference sequence).

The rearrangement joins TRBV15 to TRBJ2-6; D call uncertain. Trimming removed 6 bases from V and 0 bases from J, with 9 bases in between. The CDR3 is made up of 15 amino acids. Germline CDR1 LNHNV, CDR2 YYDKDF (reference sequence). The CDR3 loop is CATSLGFSGANVLTF. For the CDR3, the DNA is TGTGCCACCAGTTTAGGGTTCTCTGGGGCCAACGTCCTGACTTTC.

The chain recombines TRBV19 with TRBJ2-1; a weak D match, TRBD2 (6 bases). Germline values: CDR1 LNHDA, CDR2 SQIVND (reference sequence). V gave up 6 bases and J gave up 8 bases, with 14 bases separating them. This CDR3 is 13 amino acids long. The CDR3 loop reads CASREDGGDEQFF. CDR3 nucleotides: TGTGCCAGTAGAGAGGACGGAGGGGATGAGCAGTTCTTC.

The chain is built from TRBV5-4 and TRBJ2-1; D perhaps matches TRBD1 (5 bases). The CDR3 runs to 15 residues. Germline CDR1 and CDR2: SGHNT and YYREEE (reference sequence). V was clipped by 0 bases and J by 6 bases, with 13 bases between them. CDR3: CASSLGTHQGNEQFF. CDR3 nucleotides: TGTGCCAGCAGCTTGGGAACGCACCAGGGCAATGAGCAGTTCTTC. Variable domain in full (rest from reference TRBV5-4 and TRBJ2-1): ETGVTQSPTHLIKTRGQQVTLRCSSQSGHNTVSWYQQALGQGPQFIFQYYREEENGRGNFPPRFSGLQFPNYSSELNVNALELDDSALYLCASSLGTHQGNEQFFGPGTRLTVL.

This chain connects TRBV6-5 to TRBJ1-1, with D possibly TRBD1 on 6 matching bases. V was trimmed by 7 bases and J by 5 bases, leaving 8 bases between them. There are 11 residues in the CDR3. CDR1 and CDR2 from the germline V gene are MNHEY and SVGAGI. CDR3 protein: CASTRGTEAFF. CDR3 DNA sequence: TGTGCCAGCACCAGGGGAACTGAAGCTTTCTTT.

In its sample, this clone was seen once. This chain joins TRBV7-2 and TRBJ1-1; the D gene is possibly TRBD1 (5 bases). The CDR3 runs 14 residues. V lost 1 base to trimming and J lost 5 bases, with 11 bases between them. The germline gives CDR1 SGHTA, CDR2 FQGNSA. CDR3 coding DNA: TGTGCCAGCAGCTTAGACGGGGCCAGAACTGAAGCTTTCTTT. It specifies CASSLDGARTEAFF.

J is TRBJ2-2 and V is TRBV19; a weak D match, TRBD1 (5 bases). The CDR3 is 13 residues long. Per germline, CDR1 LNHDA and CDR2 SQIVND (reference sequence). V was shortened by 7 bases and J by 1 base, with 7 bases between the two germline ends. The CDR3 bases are TGTGCCAGTAATACAGGGAACACCGGGGAGCTGTTTTTT. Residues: CASNTGNTGELFF.

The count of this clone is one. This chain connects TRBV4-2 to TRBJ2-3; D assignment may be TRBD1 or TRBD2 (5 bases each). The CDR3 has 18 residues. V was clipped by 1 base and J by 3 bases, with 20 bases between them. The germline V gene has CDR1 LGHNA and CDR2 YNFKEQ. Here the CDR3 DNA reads TGTGCCAGCAGCCAAGCAAGCTTAGGGGCGGGCGTAACAGATACGCAGTATTTT. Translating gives CASSQASLGAGVTDTQYF.

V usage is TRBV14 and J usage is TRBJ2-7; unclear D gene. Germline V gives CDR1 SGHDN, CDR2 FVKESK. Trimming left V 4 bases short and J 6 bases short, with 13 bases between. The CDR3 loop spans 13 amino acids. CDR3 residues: CASSPQESGEQYF. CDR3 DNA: TGTGCCAGCAGCCCCCAGGAGTCGGGCGAGCAGTACTTC.

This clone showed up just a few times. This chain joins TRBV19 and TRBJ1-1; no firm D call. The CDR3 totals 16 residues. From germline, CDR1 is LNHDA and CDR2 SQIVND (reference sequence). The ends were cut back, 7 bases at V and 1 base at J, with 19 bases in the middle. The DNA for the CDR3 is TGTGCCAGTAAGGGTAGCGCTCAGGTCGGGAACACTGAAGCTTTCTTT. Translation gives CASKGSAQVGNTEAFF.

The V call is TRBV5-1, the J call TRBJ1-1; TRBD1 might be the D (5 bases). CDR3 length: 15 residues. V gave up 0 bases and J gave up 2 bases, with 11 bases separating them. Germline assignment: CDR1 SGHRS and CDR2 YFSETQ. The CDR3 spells CASSLAETANTEAFF. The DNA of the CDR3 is TGCGCCAGCAGCTTGGCGGAGACAGCAAACACTGAAGCTTTCTTT.

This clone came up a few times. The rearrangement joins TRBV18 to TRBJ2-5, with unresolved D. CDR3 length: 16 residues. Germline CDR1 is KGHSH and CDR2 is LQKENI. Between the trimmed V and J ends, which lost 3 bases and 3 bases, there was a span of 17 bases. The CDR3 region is CASSPPTNEIEETQYF. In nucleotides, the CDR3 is TGTGCCAGCTCACCCCCGACCAACGAAATTGAAGAGACCCAGTACTTC.

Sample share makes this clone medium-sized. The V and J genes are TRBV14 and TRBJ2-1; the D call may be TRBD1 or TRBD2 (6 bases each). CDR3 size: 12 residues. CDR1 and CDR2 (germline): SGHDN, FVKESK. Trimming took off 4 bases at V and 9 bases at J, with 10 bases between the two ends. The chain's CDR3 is CASSPGGGEQFF. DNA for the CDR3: TGTGCCAGCAGCCCCGGAGGGGGTGAGCAGTTCTTC.

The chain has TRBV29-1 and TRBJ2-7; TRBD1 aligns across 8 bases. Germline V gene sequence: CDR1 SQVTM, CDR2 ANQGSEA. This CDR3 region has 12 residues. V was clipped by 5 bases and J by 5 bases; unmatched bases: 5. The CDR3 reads CSVSGGYDEQYF. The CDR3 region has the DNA TGCAGCGTTTCAGGGGGCTACGACGAGCAGTACTTC.

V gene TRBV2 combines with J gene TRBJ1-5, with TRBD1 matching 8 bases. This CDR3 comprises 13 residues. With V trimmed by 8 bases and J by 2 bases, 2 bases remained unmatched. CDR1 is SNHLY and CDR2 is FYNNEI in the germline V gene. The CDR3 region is CASAGGGNQPQHF. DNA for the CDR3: TGTGCCAGCGCAGGGGGCGGCAATCAGCCCCAGCATTTT.